One and the same sample provided the 7 T cell receptor beta chains below, sequenced in a study of technical replicates of blood from a few donors. Profiling relied on immunoSEQ multiplex PCR, and the TCRdb table lists in-frame clones only, not all of them. This sample carries 65,000 to 75,000 clones, around 88% of them seen once, and the ten largest clones take more than 5%. The sample consisted of PBMCs. The source of these receptors is a human donor in good health. Some clones in this sample may be carry-over from other donors' samples.

This clone was seen a handful of times. The V and J genes are TRBV5-6 and TRBJ1-1; D is undetermined. In germline, CDR1 is SGHDT, CDR2 YYEEEE. V dropped 0 bases and J dropped 1 base, with 4 bases sitting between them. The CDR3 is 13 residues long. The CDR3 DNA reads TGTGCCAGCAGCTTGGTAGCGAACACTGAAGCTTTCTTT. Translating gives CASSLVANTEAFF. Looking up the rest from reference TRBV5-6 and TRBJ1-1 gives the full variable domain: DAGVTQSPTHLIKTRGQQVTLRCSPKSGHDTVSWYQQALGQGPQFIFQYYEEEERQRGNFPDRFSGHQFPNYSSELNVNALLLGDSALYLCASSLVANTEAFFGQGTRLTVV.

V is TRBV5-1 and J is TRBJ1-4, with 10 bases that match TRBD1. Germline CDR1 reads SGHRS; CDR2 reads YFSETQ. V dropped 4 bases and J dropped 0; count of bases not matched to a gene: 9. CDR3 length: 18 amino acids. This CDR3 reads CASSRQGANDATNEKLFF. In DNA, the CDR3 is TGCGCCAGCAGCCGACAGGGGGCTAACGATGCAACTAATGAAAAACTGTTTTTT. Looking up the rest from reference TRBV5-1 and TRBJ1-4 gives the full variable domain: KAGVTQTPRYLIKTRGQQVTLSCSPISGHRSVSWYQQTPGQGLQFLFEYFSETQRNKGNFPGRFSGRQFSNSRSEMNVSTLELGDSALYLCASSRQGANDATNEKLFFGSGTQLSVL.

The gene calls are TRBV29-1 and TRBJ2-7, with TRBD2 matching 7 bases. Germline trimming cut 3 bases from V and 8 bases from J; bases unmatched to any gene: 13. Germline CDR1 is SQVTM and CDR2 is ANQGSEA. The CDR3 covers 14 residues. The CDR3 sequence: CSVERTGGREKQYF. The CDR3 DNA follows: TGCAGCGTTGAGAGAACGGGAGGAAGGGAGAAGCAGTACTTC.

This chain connects TRBV27 to TRBJ2-7; 12 bases fit TRBD2. Trimming took 8 bases from V and 3 from J; bases not matched to a gene: 8. Germline assignment: CDR1 MNHEY and CDR2 SMNVEV (reference sequence). This CDR3 region has 15 residues. The CDR3 bases are TGTGCCAGCCGACTAGCGGGAGTTGGGGTCTACGAGCAGTACTTC. Translating gives CASRLAGVGVYEQYF.

The genes are TRBV11-3 and TRBJ2-1; TRBD2 agrees at 8 bases. V lost 5 bases to trimming and J lost 6 bases; unmatched junction nucleotides: 15. The CDR3 contains 17 residues. CDR1 and CDR2 (germline): SGHNT, YENEEA. The DNA of the CDR3 is TGTGCCAGCAGCGCCGGGGCCGGGACTAGTGGGGGCAATGAGCAGTTCTTC. It encodes CASSAGAGTSGGNEQFF.

This chain connects TRBV21-1 to TRBJ2-5; TRBD2, the table's D call, lacks a check against the DNA. TRBV21-1 is reported as a pseudogene. The CDR3 runs to 13 residues. As DNA, the CDR3 is TGTGCCAGCACCCAGGTCGCGGGGGAGACCCAGTACTTC. The encoded protein is CASTQVAGETQYF.

This chain connects TRBV30 to TRBJ1-6; 9 bases are a match to TRBD1. The ends lost 2 bases at V and 7 bases at J; junction bases unmatched: 3. The germline V gene has CDR1 GTSNPN and CDR2 SVGIG (reference sequence). This CDR3 has 14 residues. The CDR3 reads CAWSPGQGNSPLHF. For the CDR3, the DNA is TGTGCCTGGAGTCCGGGACAGGGAAATTCACCCCTCCACTTT.